This T cell receptor (beta chain) originates from a study of T cell responses to AZD1222 COVID-19 vaccine. TCRdb keeps only in-frame clones here, not all; method: immunoSEQ multiplex PCR. The top ten hold 15% to 20% of the sample, which has about 120,000 clones, 86% seen once. The source material was peripheral blood, sampled 28 days after the second AZD1222 dose. The clonotype comes from an adult who received the AZD1222 COVID-19 vaccine.

The CDR3 sequence is CASSFRLDGELFF. The CDR3 DNA is TGTGCCAGTAGTTTCCGACTAGACGGGGAGCTGTTTTTT. J is TRBJ2-2 and V is TRBV19; maybe TRBD2 (6 bases). The CDR3 has 13 amino acids. In germline, CDR1 is LNHDA, CDR2 SQIVND (reference sequence). V was pared by 5 bases and J by 7 bases, with 11 bases between.